This T cell receptor beta chain was sequenced during a study of T cells in localized non-small cell lung cancer. Overall study results and limits: Sequencing was restricted to one tumor region; therefore, heterogeneity remains possible. In uninvolved adjacent lung, T cell clonality reached its highest value, exceeding tumor. Detection in adjacent lung was observed for a median around 55 of the top 100 tumor clones. With higher T cell density in blood came longer overall survival.

V was trimmed by 3 bases and J by 1 base, leaving 9 bases between them. The CDR3 contains 13 residues. Per germline, CDR1 SQVTM and CDR2 ANQGSEA. Assay: immunoSEQ multiplex PCR; the TCRdb copy retains only in-frame clones and omits some. The sample has 90,000 or so clones, roughly 87% seen once. Worth noting for this clone: Its antigen is unidentified.

Sample: peripheral blood, taken before any cancer treatment. This chain joins TRBV29-1 and TRBJ1-1, with unresolved D. This receptor was taken from a man aged 40-75 years with stage I squamous cell lung carcinoma. The CDR3 spells CSVDSQRNTEAFF. Here the CDR3 DNA reads TGCAGCGTTGATTCACAACGGAACACTGAAGCTTTCTTT.